Following are 7 T cell receptor beta chains from one sample sequenced in a study of follicular helper T cells after annual influenza vaccination. The data were produced by immunoSEQ multiplex PCR, yet TCRdb's version contains in-frame clones alone and is incomplete. The table has roughly 5,900 clones, more than 75% seen once. This sample's time point: 2015-2016 season, pre-vaccination. Here the sequenced sample was CXCR5- memory CD4+ T cells sorted from blood, taken on the day of influenza vaccination. The receptors originated from an adult who received the influenza vaccine.

The chain combines TRBV4-2 with TRBJ1-2; 7 bases match TRBD1. The junction had 8 bases not matched to a gene; V was cut back by 1 base and J by 0 bases. CDR3 length: 17 residues. Germline-derived CDR1 and CDR2 are LGHNA and YNFKEQ. The CDR3 spells CASSQVAVGTANYGYTF. CDR3 DNA sequence: TGTGCCAGCAGCCAAGTTGCCGTGGGGACAGCTAACTATGGCTACACCTTC.

This chain uses TRBV5-1 with TRBJ1-6; no firm D call. Deletions cut 5 bases from V and 8 bases from J, with 17 bases between. The CDR3 is 15 amino acids. Germline V CDR1 and CDR2: SGHRS, YFSETQ. Written as DNA, the CDR3 is TGCGCCAGCAGGGCCGACGTGGGGTCAGATTCACCCCTCCACTTT. Its translation is CASRADVGSDSPLHF.

The rearrangement links TRBV19 to TRBJ2-3; 10 nucleotides line up with TRBD1. This CDR3 comprises 15 residues. The V segment lost 8 bases and the J segment 3 bases; nucleotides outside the gene matches: 8. CDR1 and CDR2 from the germline V gene are LNHDA and SQIVND (reference sequence). CDR3 DNA: TGTGCCAGTGGCTCGGACAGGGGGGGGACAGATACGCAGTATTTT. Translated: CASGSDRGGTDTQYF. Full variable domain (missing parts from reference TRBV19 and TRBJ2-3): DGGITQSPKYLFRKEGQNVTLSCEQNLNHDAMYWYRQDPGQGLRLIYYSQIVNDFQKGDIAEGYSVSREKKESFPLTVTSAQKNPTAFYLCASGSDRGGTDTQYFGPGTRLTVL.

The J gene is TRBJ1-1, the V gene TRBV5-6; 8 bases map to TRBD1. The CDR3 has 15 amino acids. V shed 2 bases, J shed 4 bases, and the junction held 7 bases outside the gene matches. Germline V gene data show CDR1 as SGHDT and CDR2 as YYEEEE. The CDR3 nucleotides are TGTGCCAGCAGCTTCGTATTCACAGGGGGCACTGAAGCTTTCTTT. Translating gives CASSFVFTGGTEAFF.

The chain combines TRBV7-7 with TRBJ2-2; D is possibly TRBD2 (7 bases). The CDR3 loop spans 16 amino acids. V was clipped by 5 bases and J by 0 bases, with 13 bases between them. Per germline, CDR1 SSHAT and CDR2 FNYEAQ (reference sequence). DNA of the CDR3: TGTGCCAGCAGCCCCCGAGGGGGGGCGAACACCGGGGAGCTGTTTTTT. It translates to CASSPRGGANTGELFF.

This clone was counted a few times. The J gene is TRBJ1-2, the V gene TRBV5-4, with D uncertain. The V gene's germline CDR1 is SGHNT and CDR2 YYREEE (reference sequence). V was pared by 1 base and J by 4 bases, with 11 bases between. The CDR3 totals 14 residues. The CDR3 loop is CASSLRVSAYGYTF. CDR3 nucleotide sequence: TGTGCCAGCAGCTTGCGAGTCAGCGCCTATGGCTACACCTTC.

The genes are TRBV19 and TRBJ1-2, with TRBD1 matching 7 bases. This CDR3 region has 14 residues. Trimming removed 10 bases from V and 4 bases from J; junction bases left unmatched: 12. Germline V gives CDR1 LNHDA, CDR2 SQIVND (reference sequence). CDR3 nucleotides: TGTGCCATACGGAGGACAGGAGGGGGCTATGGCTACACCTTC. Translation gives CAIRRTGGGYGYTF.